The next 25 T cell receptor beta chains were all read from a single sample in a study of T-cell reconstitution after alpha-beta-depleted transplantation in children. Molecular barcoding with unique molecular identifiers was used for the TCRbeta library. TCRdb reanalysed the PCR reads using MiXCR and keeps one entry per CDR3 protein. Here the sample spans roughly 500,000 distinct CDR3 sequences, approximately 12% being singletons. Sequencing used PBMCs from the stem cell graft donor, obtained from the stem cell graft. These receptor sequences come from a human donor who donated a stem cell graft to a child with combined immunodeficiency.

The chain has TRBV28 and TRBJ2-3; TRBD2 aligns across 9 bases. After removal of 7 bases from V and 4 bases from J, the junction contained 12 bases not matched to a gene. The germline CDR1 and CDR2 sequences are MDHEN and SYDVKM. The CDR3 covers 16 residues. CDR3 nucleotides: TGTGCCAGCACTTGGACGGCTAGCGGGGCCCCAGATACGCAGTATTTT. This codes for CASTWTASGAPDTQYF.

This clonotype was found a few times. This rearrangement joins TRBV4-3 to TRBJ2-3; D ambiguous. The CDR3 is 15 residues long. The V and J ends lost 0 bases and 2 bases respectively, with 9 bases between them. The germline CDR1 and CDR2 sequences are LGHNA and YSLEER. CDR3 bases: TGCGCCAGCAGCCAAGATGGCAGTTCCACAGATACGCAGTATTTT. Its translation is CASSQDGSSTDTQYF.

There are many counts of this clonotype. V and J are TRBV6-2 or TRBV6-3 and TRBJ2-1; no reliable D call. Germline lookup yields CDR1 MNHEY and CDR2 SVGEGT. This CDR3 has 15 amino acids. V was cut by 7 bases and J by 1 base, with 14 bases left in between. Here the CDR3 reads CASTNLLLSYNEQFF. The CDR3 nucleotides read TGTGCCAGCACCAACCTGCTTTTGTCCTACAATGAGCAGTTCTTC.

This chain links TRBV7-3 with TRBJ2-1; 9 positions agree with TRBD1. This CDR3 spans 16 amino acids. Germline CDR1 SGHTA, CDR2 FQGTGA. J was trimmed by 8 bases and V by 4 bases; bases with no gene match: 12. The CDR3 region has the DNA TGTGCCAGCAGCTCGCCGGGACAGGGTAAATTATATGAGCAGTTCTTC. It specifies CASSSPGQGKLYEQFF.

The rearrangement uses TRBV7-2 and TRBJ2-7; D is unresolved. Trimming stripped 5 bases from V and 1 base from J, with 12 bases between. Per the germline V gene, CDR1 is SGHTA and CDR2 is FQGNSA. The length of the CDR3 is 14 residues. The CDR3 nucleotides are TGTGCCAGCAGCCAAGAGAGGCAATCCTACGAGCAGTACTTC. Protein product: CASSQERQSYEQYF.

The chain carries TRBV20-1 and TRBJ2-2; D not resolved. This CDR3 is built from 22 residues. Trimming took 1 base from V and 3 from J, leaving 33 bases between them. Per germline, CDR1 DFQATT and CDR2 SNEGSKA (reference sequence). CDR3 sequence (DNA): TGCAGTGCTAGAGCAGTAGGGTTTCTCCCTCTTCGACGTTCGGTTGACACCGGGGAGCTGTTTTTT. Protein product: CSARAVGFLPLRRSVDTGELFF.

This clonotype was seen repeatedly, ten times or more. The gene calls are TRBV12-3 or TRBV12-4 and TRBJ2-7; 8 bases fit TRBD1. This CDR3 has 14 residues. Trimming cost V 6 bases and J 3 bases; bases outside gene matches: 7. Here the CDR3 reads CASRGTGGLYEQYF. CDR3 DNA sequence: TGTGCCAGCAGGGGGACAGGTGGGCTCTACGAGCAGTACTTC.

This clonotype was seen at least ten times. At one end, the junction sequence differs from germline, possibly due to a read error. V gene TRBV6-1 combines with J gene TRBJ2-1; tentatively, D is TRBD1 (6 bases). This CDR3 is built from 14 residues. Germline CDR1 is MNHNS and CDR2 is SASEGT. This chain's CDR3 is CASSEKGEYTEQFF. CDR3 nucleotides: TGTGCCAGCAGTGAAAAGGGGGAATACACTGAGCAGTTCTTC.

The rearrangement links TRBV5-8 to TRBJ2-1; either TRBD1 or TRBD2 may supply D (5 bases each). The V and J ends lost 3 bases and 3 bases respectively, with 19 bases between them. This CDR3 comprises 17 residues. Germline V lookup: CDR1 SGHTS, CDR2 YDEGEE. The chain's CDR3 is CASSSTGTLIYYNEQFF. DNA for the CDR3: TGTGCCAGCAGCTCGACCGGGACCCTCATTTACTACAATGAGCAGTTCTTC. Based on the CDR3 plus reference TRBV5-8 and TRBJ2-1, the full variable domain is EAGVTQSPTHLIKTRGQQATLRCSPISGHTSVYWYQQALGLGLQFLLWYDEGEERNRGNFPPRFSGRQFPNYSSELNVNALELEDSALYLCASSSTGTLIYYNEQFFGPGTRLTVL.

The chain uses TRBV7-3 and TRBJ2-2; 8 nucleotides agree with TRBD2. Per the germline V gene, CDR1 is SGHTA and CDR2 is FQGTGA. The CDR3 covers 14 residues. The V and J ends lost 2 bases and 7 bases, in that order; junction bases with no gene match: 3. CDR3 in amino acids: CASSLQRGSGELFF. The CDR3 region has the DNA TGTGCCAGCAGCTTACAGCGGGGGAGCGGGGAGCTGTTTTTT.

The chain has TRBV24-1 and TRBJ2-2; D is perhaps TRBD2 (6 bases). Germline CDR1 is KGHDR and CDR2 is SFDVKD. Trimming removed 3 bases from V and 2 bases from J, with 9 bases in between. The CDR3 has 15 residues. The CDR3 DNA is TGTGCCACCAGTGATAGGAGGGCAAACACCGGGGAGCTGTTTTTT. This gives the protein CATSDRRANTGELFF.

The chain has TRBV12-3 or TRBV12-4 and TRBJ1-1; TRBD1 matches at 8 bases. Trimming cost V 5 bases and J 0 bases; bases outside gene matches: 5. CDR3 length: 15 amino acids. The CDR3, as DNA: TGTGCCAGCAGTGAAAACAGGGGGATGAACACTGAAGCTTTCTTT. Protein: CASSENRGMNTEAFF.

The chain uses TRBV4-3 and TRBJ1-6; D possibly corresponds to TRBD1 (5 bases). There are 15 residues in the CDR3. Looked up from germline, CDR1 is LGHNA and CDR2 is YSLEER. V was shortened by 3 bases and J by 7 bases, with 13 bases between the two germline ends. CDR3 nucleotide sequence: TGCGCCAGCAGCCAGGGGGAGGGGTACAATTCACCCCTCCACTTT. The encoded protein is CASSQGEGYNSPLHF.

The chain employs TRBV12-3 or TRBV12-4 and TRBJ2-1, with D maybe TRBD1 (6 bases). The germline V and J ends were trimmed by 4 bases and 8 bases, with 12 bases remaining between them. This CDR3 comprises 13 residues. The CDR3 sequence: CASSSQGLHEQFF. DNA for the CDR3: TGTGCCAGCAGTTCGCAGGGGCTCCATGAGCAGTTCTTC.

This clonotype was counted many times. The chain links TRBV7-9 to TRBJ2-5; 8 nucleotides match TRBD1. The ends lost 4 bases at V and 4 bases at J; junction bases unmatched: 5. CDR1 is SEHNR, CDR2 FQNEAQ, per germline (reference sequence). This CDR3 spans 14 amino acids. CDR3 region: CASSSLRGRETQYF. The CDR3 DNA reads TGTGCCAGCAGCTCGCTCAGGGGGCGAGAGACCCAGTACTTC.

CDR3 in DNA: TGTGCCAGCAGTCGTCGCCGACTAGACAGGGGCACAGATACGCAGTATTTT. Protein sequence: CASSRRRLDRGTDTQYF. J is TRBJ2-3 and V is TRBV6-1, with D maybe TRBD1 (7 bases). CDR1 MNHNS and CDR2 SASEGT come from the germline V gene. V lost 5 bases and J 1 base, leaving 19 bases between the germline ends. The CDR3 is 17 amino acids.

There are a few counts of this clonotype. The rearrangement joins TRBV29-1 to TRBJ2-1, with D hard to call. With 8 bases removed from V and 1 base from J, the gap between germline ends came to 6 bases. This CDR3 has 11 amino acids. Germline V gene data show CDR1 as SQVTM and CDR2 as ANQGSEA. CDR3 protein: CSFRSYNEQFF. The CDR3 coding sequence is TGCAGCTTCAGGTCCTACAATGAGCAGTTCTTC.

The table lists this clonotype with many counts. The chain joins TRBV5-1 to TRBJ2-3; no definite D call. The CDR3 totals 16 residues. The germline V gene has CDR1 SGHRS and CDR2 YFSETQ. Trimming removed 0 bases from V and 6 bases from J, with 17 bases in between. Written as DNA, the CDR3 is TGCGCCAGCAGCTTGGAAGGATCCTCCCACATGGATACGCAGTATTTT. This codes for CASSLEGSSHMDTQYF. The variable domain in full, with the rest retrieved from reference TRBV5-1 and TRBJ2-3, is KAGVTQTPRYLIKTRGQQVTLSCSPISGHRSVSWYQQTPGQGLQFLFEYFSETQRNKGNFPGRFSGRQFSNSRSEMNVSTLELGDSALYLCASSLEGSSHMDTQYFGPGTRLTVL.

V and J are TRBV12-3 or TRBV12-4 and TRBJ2-7; 11 positions agree with TRBD1. Trimming cost V 3 bases and J 2 bases; bases outside gene matches: 6. This CDR3 is built from 16 residues. CDR3 DNA sequence: TGTGCCAGCAGTTTTGGTGGGACAGGGGGTACCTACGAGCAGTACTTC. This sequence encodes CASSFGGTGGTYEQYF.

The sample holds many counts of this clonotype. This chain links TRBV11-1 with TRBJ2-4; D gene ambiguous. V was pared by 3 bases and J by 8 bases, with 8 bases between. The CDR3 sequence is 12 residues long. Germline CDR1 is SGHAT and CDR2 is FQDESV (reference sequence). The CDR3 DNA is TGTGCCAGCAGCTTGGCAGGTGACATTCAGTACTTC. As protein: CASSLAGDIQYF.

There are a few counts of this clonotype. The chain recombines TRBV7-9 with TRBJ2-1; the D gene is possibly TRBD2 (6 bases). The germline CDR1 and CDR2 sequences are SEHNR and FQNEAQ (reference sequence). The CDR3 spans 14 residues. V was trimmed by 4 bases and J by 16 bases, leaving 23 bases between them. DNA for the CDR3: TGTGCCAGCAGCTCACTAGCCGGACACCTCCGTTTTTTCTTC. It codes for CASSSLAGHLRFFF.

The V gene is TRBV20-1, the J gene TRBJ2-7, with D possibly being TRBD2 (6 bases). Germline V CDR1 and CDR2: DFQATT, SNEGSKA (reference sequence). The CDR3 loop spans 13 amino acids. The V and J ends lost 3 bases and 7 bases respectively, with 16 bases between them. As DNA, the CDR3 is TGCAGTGCTAGTGGACTACCCACGGGGGAGCAGTACTTC. This encodes CSASGLPTGEQYF.

This chain links TRBV3-1 with TRBJ1-2, with D uncertain. The germline CDR1 and CDR2 sequences are LGHDT and YNNKEL (reference sequence). The CDR3 length is 13 residues. The V end was cut by 0 bases, the J end by 7 bases, with 9 bases between. The CDR3: CASSQDLWGGYTF. The CDR3 DNA reads as TGTGCCAGCAGCCAAGATCTATGGGGTGGCTACACCTTC. The variable domain in full, with the rest retrieved from reference TRBV3-1 and TRBJ1-2, is DTAVSQTPKYLVTQMGNDKSIKCEQNLGHDTMYWYKQDSKKFLKIMFSYNNKELIINETVPNRFSPKSPDKAHLNLHINSLELGDSAVYFCASSQDLWGGYTFGSGTRLTVV.

This clonotype appeared many times. The chain recombines TRBV4-3 with TRBJ2-3; 7 bases line up with TRBD2. The CDR3 is 18 residues long. V shed 3 bases, J shed 2 bases, and the junction held 14 bases outside the gene matches. The germline CDR1 and CDR2 sequences are LGHNA and YSLEER. CDR3 residues: CASSHRLAGEYITDTQYF. The CDR3 DNA reads TGCGCCAGCAGCCACAGGCTGGCGGGGGAGTATATCACAGATACGCAGTATTTT.

This clonotype showed up many times. V gene TRBV7-2 combines with J gene TRBJ2-7; D not resolved. The germline V gene has CDR1 SGHTA and CDR2 FQGNSA. Trimming removed 5 bases from V and 0 bases from J, with 14 bases in between. The length of the CDR3 is 15 residues. Here the CDR3 DNA reads TGTGCCAGCAGCCCGGTTCGTGGCGGCTCCTACGAGCAGTACTTC. This encodes CASSPVRGGSYEQYF.